The 22 T cell receptor beta chains reported below all come from one sample, sequenced in a study of PD-1 blockade in classical Hodgkin lymphoma. Time point here: newly diagnosed, previously untreated cHL patient sample. Repertoires were generated with immunoSEQ multiplex PCR, while TCRdb's copy carries only in-frame clones and drops some. The data show about 16,000 clones, around nine tenths seen once. The material sequenced was peripheral blood mononuclear cells (PBMCs). The source of these receptors is a human donor with classical Hodgkin lymphoma.

The V gene is TRBV6-4, the J gene TRBJ2-3, with 12 bases aligning to TRBD2. V dropped 6 bases and J dropped 0; count of bases not matched to a gene: 1. This CDR3 has 15 amino acids. Germline lookup yields CDR1 MRHNA and CDR2 SNTAGT. CDR3: CASSGLAGSTDTQYF. Written as DNA, the CDR3 is TGTGCCAGCAGCGGACTAGCGGGAAGCACAGATACGCAGTATTTT.

The V gene is TRBV28, the J gene TRBJ2-6, with D unresolved. The CDR3 contains 11 residues. Trimming cost V 5 bases and J 11 bases, with 7 bases left between them. Germline V gene sequence: CDR1 MDHEN, CDR2 SYDVKM. The CDR3 DNA reads as TGTGCCAGCAGTCCCCGGGACGTCCTGACTTTC. This encodes CASSPRDVLTF.

The V gene is TRBV11-1, the J gene TRBJ1-4; 7 bases line up with TRBD1. CDR3 length equals 14 residues. After removal of 5 bases from V and 4 bases from J, the junction contained 4 bases not matched to a gene. Germline V CDR1 and CDR2: SGHAT, FQDESV (reference sequence). The CDR3 DNA reads TGTGCCAGCAGCCGGGACAGACTTAATGAAAAACTGTTTTTT. The encoded protein is CASSRDRLNEKLFF.

The chain is built from TRBV10-3 and TRBJ2-5; the match to TRBD2 covers 8 bases. Germline CDR1 and CDR2: ENHRY and SYGVKD. The CDR3 is made up of 14 amino acids. V was pared by 2 bases and J by 2 bases, with 1 base of the junction left unmatched. CDR3: CAISEREGQETQYF. The CDR3 bases are TGTGCCATCAGTGAGCGGGAGGGACAAGAGACCCAGTACTTC.

This clone was seen just once. The chain is built from TRBV5-1 and TRBJ2-3, with D unresolved. Germline V gene lookup returns CDR1 SGHRS and CDR2 YFSETQ. The V gene lost 4 bases and the J gene lost 4 bases, with 7 bases spanning the gap. There are 12 residues in the CDR3. The CDR3 spells CASSTSSDTQYF. The CDR3 DNA follows: TGCGCCAGCAGCACTTCGTCAGATACGCAGTATTTT.

The V and J genes are TRBV19 and TRBJ2-4; 11 nucleotides agree with TRBD2. CDR3 length: 18 residues. In germline, CDR1 is LNHDA, CDR2 SQIVND (reference sequence). The J segment lost 3 bases and the V segment lost 7 bases, leaving 14 bases of the junction unmatched. The CDR3 DNA is TGTGCCAGTACCGGTAGCGGGAGGGCCAGGGTCGGCAAAAACATTCAGTACTTC. Amino acids: CASTGSGRARVGKNIQYF.

V is TRBV11-2 and J is TRBJ1-1; D call uncertain. This CDR3 region has 14 residues. Germline lookup yields CDR1 SGHAT and CDR2 FQNNGV. Trimming left V 5 bases short and J 3 bases short, with 13 bases between. The DNA of the CDR3 is TGTGCCAGCAGCCCGTTGGACGGCTACACTGAAGCTTTCTTT. It codes for CASSPLDGYTEAFF.

CDR3 coding DNA: TGTGCCAGCAGTTTAATGGGGACCCAGTACTTC. Translated: CASSLMGTQYF. This chain uses TRBV27 with TRBJ2-5; D unresolved. Trimming took off 2 bases at V and 7 bases at J, with 5 bases between the two ends. The CDR3 loop spans 11 amino acids. The germline V gene has CDR1 MNHEY and CDR2 SMNVEV (reference sequence).

The V and J genes are TRBV15 and TRBJ2-1; 7 bases agree with TRBD2. The CDR3 loop spans 16 amino acids. V lost 5 bases, J lost 3 bases, and 10 bases stayed unmatched. The V gene's germline CDR1 is LNHNV and CDR2 YYDKDF (reference sequence). Here the CDR3 DNA reads TGTGCCACCAGCGGACTGAAAGGGAGGGGCTACAATGAGCAGTTCTTC. Translation: CATSGLKGRGYNEQFF.

This rearrangement joins TRBV10-3 to TRBJ1-1; D unclear. The CDR3 contains 16 residues. Looked up from germline, CDR1 is ENHRY and CDR2 is SYGVKD. Trimming removed 0 bases at V and 4 bases at J, with 15 bases between. The CDR3 spells CAISESPPGSVTEAFF. DNA of the CDR3: TGTGCCATCAGTGAGTCCCCACCGGGCTCGGTCACTGAAGCTTTCTTT.

This sequence joins TRBV19 and TRBJ1-3; D remains ambiguous. Germline CDR1 and CDR2: LNHDA and SQIVND (reference sequence). The V gene lost 7 bases and the J gene lost 4 bases, with 11 bases spanning the gap. The CDR3 runs 13 residues. Here the CDR3 DNA reads TGTGCCAGTAATCCCAGAAGAGGAAACACCATATATTTT. The encoded protein is CASNPRRGNTIYF.

The rearrangement links TRBV4-1 to TRBJ1-1; D remains unclear. In germline, CDR1 is MGHRA, CDR2 YSYEKL. V lost 0 bases to trimming and J lost 5 bases, with 13 bases between them. The CDR3 spans 15 residues. CDR3 nucleotides: TGCGCCAGCAGCCAAGAGGCCAGACGAAAGACTGAAGCTTTCTTT. Its translation: CASSQEARRKTEAFF.

The chain links TRBV6-4 to TRBJ1-2; 7 bases fit TRBD1. Germline V lookup: CDR1 MRHNA, CDR2 SNTAGT. The ends lost 4 bases at V and 8 bases at J; junction bases unmatched: 7. The CDR3 extends over 13 amino acids. The CDR3 protein is CASSGTGGGGYTF. CDR3 coding DNA: TGTGCCAGCAGTGGGACAGGAGGAGGCGGCTACACCTTC.

The J gene is TRBJ2-2, the V gene TRBV7-9; 7 bases map to TRBD1. This CDR3 spans 17 amino acids. Germline assignment: CDR1 SEHNR and CDR2 FQNEAQ (reference sequence). The ends lost 3 bases at V and 0 bases at J; junction bases unmatched: 7. The CDR3 DNA reads as TGTGCCAGCAGCTTTCAAGGGGGACAGTCGAACACCGGGGAGCTGTTTTTT. Its protein product is CASSFQGGQSNTGELFF.

The chain couples TRBV25-1 to TRBJ1-5, with unresolved D. CDR1 is MGHDK and CDR2 is SYGVNS in the germline V gene. Trimming cost V 3 bases and J 2 bases, with 14 bases left between them. The CDR3 extends over 16 amino acids. This chain's CDR3 is CASSEGGGWGNQPQHF. The DNA for the CDR3 is TGTGCCAGCAGTGAGGGAGGAGGGTGGGGCAATCAGCCCCAGCATTTT.

The chain couples TRBV18 to TRBJ1-2; 12 bases agree with TRBD1. The germline V gene has CDR1 KGHSH and CDR2 LQKENI. The ends lost 2 bases at V and 3 bases at J; junction bases unmatched: 10. The CDR3 contains 18 residues. For the CDR3, the DNA is TGTGCCAGCTCACCAACCGTGGGGACAGGGGGCGCTGACTATGGCTACACCTTC. Protein: CASSPTVGTGGADYGYTF.

This clone was detected only once. The gene calls are TRBV15 and TRBJ2-2; D is unresolved. This CDR3 is 16 amino acids long. Trimming pared 4 bases from V and 4 bases from J, leaving 16 bases between. CDR1 is LNHNV, CDR2 YYDKDF, per germline (reference sequence). CDR3: CATSTLGRRSTGELFF. The CDR3 DNA reads as TGTGCCACCAGCACCCTCGGGCGGCGAAGCACCGGGGAGCTGTTTTTT.

The chain employs TRBV9 and TRBJ1-2; 9 nucleotides line up with TRBD1. The CDR3 runs 14 residues. V was pared by 6 bases and J by 3 bases, with 6 bases of the junction left unmatched. The germline CDR1 and CDR2 sequences are SGDLS and YYNGEE. The CDR3 loop reads CASTRTGVDYGYTF. The CDR3 nucleotides read TGTGCCAGCACCAGGACAGGGGTGGACTATGGCTACACCTTC. Combining the CDR3 with reference TRBV9 and TRBJ1-2 gives the whole variable domain DSGVTQTPKHLITATGQRVTLRCSPRSGDLSVYWYQQSLDQGLQFLIQYYNGEERAKGNILERFSAQQFPDLHSELNLSSLELGDSALYFCASTRTGVDYGYTFGSGTRLTVV.

The chain links TRBV29-1 to TRBJ2-5; D ambiguous. Germline V gene data show CDR1 as SQVTM and CDR2 as ANQGSEA. Trimming pared 4 bases from V and 1 base from J, leaving 7 bases between. The CDR3 contains 12 residues. CDR3 region: CSVGVAQETQYF. Written as DNA, the CDR3 is TGCAGCGTTGGGGTAGCCCAAGAGACCCAGTACTTC.

This chain links TRBV25-1 with TRBJ2-1; perhaps TRBD1 as D (5 bases). The CDR3 spans 12 residues. The germline V and J ends were trimmed by 8 bases and 3 bases, with 8 bases remaining between them. Germline CDR1 and CDR2: MGHDK and SYGVNS. The CDR3, as DNA: TGTGCCAGCCATGACAGCTACAATGAGCAGTTCTTC. Its translation: CASHDSYNEQFF.

This clone turned up a few times. V usage is TRBV25-1 and J usage is TRBJ2-2; possibly TRBD1 for D (5 bases). Trimming took 0 bases from V and 3 from J, leaving 5 bases between them. CDR1 MGHDK and CDR2 SYGVNS come from the germline V gene. This CDR3 has 14 residues. The CDR3 reads CASSEYRDTGELFF. The CDR3 DNA sequence: TGTGCCAGCAGTGAATACAGGGACACCGGGGAGCTGTTTTTT. Full variable domain (missing parts from reference TRBV25-1 and TRBJ2-2): EADIYQTPRYLVIGTGKKITLECSQTMGHDKMYWYQQDPGMELHLIHYSYGVNSTEKGDLSSESTVSRIRTEHFPLTLESARPSHTSQYLCASSEYRDTGELFFGEGSRLTVL.

This clone showed up just once. The chain is built from TRBV6-1 and TRBJ2-7, with TRBD1 identical over 8 bases. V dropped 1 base and J dropped 9; count of bases not matched to a gene: 11. Germline CDR1 is MNHNS and CDR2 is SASEGT. The CDR3 is 15 amino acids. The CDR3 reads CASSEGKTGAERQYF. In DNA, the CDR3 is TGTGCCAGCAGTGAAGGGAAGACAGGGGCCGAACGGCAGTACTTC.